These T cell receptor beta chains were read from a single sample in a study of shared clonotypes between healthy human individuals. Measured with immunoSEQ multiplex PCR; TCRdb has only the in-frame clones, and not every one. Of 550,000 to 800,000 clones listed, roughly 87% were seen once; the top ten hold 30% to 40%. The sequenced material came from memory CD8+ T cells from PBMCs. The receptors derive from a man in his late teens or twenties in good health. Some clones in this sample may be carry-over from other donors' samples. Each CDR3 is given with its conserved first and last residue. D genes are given only for firm matches. Size is omitted from some rows. Given values are once, few, many or a class for expanded clones.

d_call	v_call	j_call	cdr3_length	clone_size	cdr3_aa	cdr3_nt
.	TRBV6-5	TRBJ2-1	14	.	CASARGRITNEQFF	TGTGCCAGCGCAAGAGGTCGAATCACTAATGAGCAGTTCTTC
.	TRBV5-1	TRBJ2-1	14	.	CASSSVGLDNEQFF	TGCGCCAGCAGCTCGGTAGGACTGGACAATGAGCAGTTCTTC
.	TRBV19	TRBJ2-1	16	.	CASSISHLLEYNEQFF	TGTGCCAGTAGTATCAGTCACCTGTTGGAATACAATGAGCAGTTCTTC
.	TRBV25-1	TRBJ2-1	12	.	CASSPTYNEQFF	TGTGCCAGCTCCCCAACCTACAATGAGCAGTTCTTC
TRBD1	TRBV27	TRBJ1-3	15	.	CASSSTGGSGNTIYF	TGTGCCAGCAGTTCAACAGGGGGATCTGGAAACACCATATATTTT
.	TRBV15	TRBJ2-7	12	.	CATSRVPMEQYF	TGTGCCACCAGCAGAGTACCTATGGAGCAGTACTTC
TRBD2	TRBV7-9	TRBJ2-1	17	.	CASSLDSGRAVVDEQFF	TGTGCCAGCAGCTTAGATAGCGGGAGGGCCGTCGTAGATGAGCAGTTCTTC
.	TRBV28	TRBJ2-1	15	.	CASSRRGALSNEQFF	TGTGCCAGCAGCCGACGGGGGGCCCTCAGTAATGAGCAGTTCTTC
TRBD1	TRBV28	TRBJ1-5	19	.	CASSLSLRDRKILNQPQHF	TGTGCCAGCAGTTTGTCCCTCCGGGACAGGAAAATTTTGAATCAGCCCCAGCATTTT
.	TRBV6-5	TRBJ1-2	14	.	CASSYLDNWYGYTF	TGTGCCAGCAGTTACTTGGACAACTGGTATGGCTACACCTTC
.	TRBV4-3	TRBJ2-7	16	.	CASSQDHPSASYEQYF	TGCGCCAGCAGCCAAGATCACCCGAGCGCTTCCTACGAGCAGTACTTC
.	TRBV7-2	TRBJ1-2	16	.	CASSLRSQGRLYGYTF	TGTGCCAGCAGCTTAAGAAGCCAAGGACGGCTATATGGCTACACCTTC
.	TRBV11-2	TRBJ1-1	14	few	CASSLGSGYTEAFF	TGTGCCAGCAGCTTAGGCAGCGGGTACACTGAAGCTTTCTTT
.	TRBV4-1	TRBJ2-7	15	.	CASSQVGNSVWGQYF	TGCGCCAGCAGCCAAGTCGGTAATAGCGTCTGGGGGCAGTACTTC
.	TRBV5-8	TRBJ1-1	15	once	CASSLAMGPNTEAFF	TGTGCCAGCAGCTTGGCTATGGGCCCGAACACTGAAGCTTTCTTT
.	TRBV25-1	TRBJ2-2	15	.	CASRGLEGESGELFF	TGTGCCAGCAGGGGCTTGGAGGGGGAATCCGGGGAGCTGTTTTTT
.	TRBV2	TRBJ2-6	15	.	CASSEVRVGSNVLTF	TGTGCCAGCAGTGAGGTACGGGTCGGGTCCAACGTCCTGACTTTC
TRBD2	TRBV7-9	TRBJ2-3	15	.	CASSFSSGGPDTQYF	TGTGCCAGCAGCTTCTCTAGCGGGGGTCCAGATACGCAGTATTTT
TRBD2	TRBV19	TRBJ2-3	17	once	CASSIIGGGDSTDTQYF	TGTGCCAGTAGTATAATCGGGGGAGGGGATAGCACAGATACGCAGTATTTT
.	TRBV7-9	TRBJ1-4	12	.	CASSQGGEKLFF	TGTGCCAGCAGCCAAGGGGGTGAAAAACTGTTTTTT
.	TRBV15	TRBJ2-1	16	.	CATSRGSGKSYNEQFF	TGTGCCACCAGCAGAGGGTCGGGAAAATCCTACAATGAGCAGTTCTTC
TRBD1	TRBV7-2	TRBJ2-7	14	.	CASSPRTGSYEQYF	TGTGCCAGCAGCCCTCGGACAGGTAGCTACGAGCAGTACTTC
.	TRBV30	TRBJ2-7	12	.	CAWGRRAYEQYF	TGTGCCTGGGGACGTCGGGCCTACGAGCAGTACTTC
.	TRBV5-4	TRBJ2-3	16	.	CASSLATGSSTDTQYF	TGTGCCAGCAGCTTGGCAACGGGATCTAGCACAGATACGCAGTATTTT
TRBD1	TRBV6-6	TRBJ2-4	15	.	CASIPGGQGANIQYF	TGTGCCAGCATTCCCGGGGGACAGGGGGCCAACATTCAGTACTTC
.	TRBV25-1	TRBJ1-3	17	.	CASSHPKGVASGNTIYF	TGTGCCAGCAGCCACCCCAAAGGAGTAGCCTCTGGAAACACCATATATTTT
.	TRBV9	TRBJ1-2	15	.	CASSENPGTPYGYTF	TGTGCCAGCAGCGAGAATCCCGGGACCCCCTATGGCTACACCTTC
.	TRBV5-1	TRBJ2-1	11	few	CASRGWDEQFF	TGCGCCAGCAGGGGTTGGGATGAGCAGTTCTTC
TRBD2	TRBV7-3	TRBJ2-5	14	.	CASSLTGDYETQYF	TGTGCCAGCAGCTTAACCGGGGACTACGAGACCCAGTACTTC
.	TRBV15	TRBJ2-5	12	.	CATSRTEETQYF	TGTGCCACCAGCAGGACGGAAGAGACCCAGTACTTC
.	TRBV27	TRBJ1-1	12	few	CASSGGNTEAFF	TGTGCCAGCAGTGGGGGAAACACTGAAGCTTTCTTT
TRBD1	TRBV27	TRBJ2-7	13	.	CASRRNRGSEQYF	TGTGCCAGCAGGCGGAACAGGGGTAGCGAGCAGTACTTC
.	TRBV11-2	TRBJ2-7	15	.	CASSEGEESSYEQYF	TGTGCCAGCAGCGAGGGGGAGGAGAGCTCCTACGAGCAGTACTTC
TRBD2	TRBV7-2	TRBJ2-2	17	.	CASSALALAENTGELFF	TGTGCCAGCAGCGCCCTGGCACTAGCGGAAAACACCGGGGAGCTGTTTTTT
TRBD2	TRBV11-3	TRBJ2-3	17	.	CASSLTETAGGTDTQYF	TGTGCCAGCAGCTTAACGGAGACGGCGGGGGGCACAGATACGCAGTATTTT
.	TRBV12-2	TRBJ1-1	13	few	CASRLPPYTEAFF	TGTGCAAGTCGCTTACCCCCGTACACTGAAGCTTTCTTT
.	TRBV9	TRBJ2-1	15	.	CASSAEGGMGNEQFF	TGTGCCAGCAGCGCCGAGGGGGGAATGGGGAATGAGCAGTTCTTC
.	TRBV11-2	TRBJ2-7	12	.	CASSSLGYEQYF	TGTGCCAGCAGCTCGCTGGGATACGAGCAGTACTTC